The next 8 T cell receptor beta chains were all read from a single sample in a study of graft-versus-host responses after intestinal transplantation. Only in-frame clones appear in the TCRdb table, and some are missing; sequencing was by immunoSEQ multiplex PCR. The table shows 85,000 to 95,000 clones, with under 95% occurring only once. These TCRs' antigens remain unknown. The sequencing used unstimulated CD8+ T cells sorted from spleen or lymph node cells, collected before intestinal transplant. The receptors derive from a human donor who received an intestinal transplant.

The chain carries TRBV9 and TRBJ1-3; 7 nucleotides align to TRBD1. This CDR3 is built from 15 residues. CDR1 and CDR2 from the germline V gene are SGDLS and YYNGEE. V lost 2 bases to trimming and J lost 0 bases; unmatched junction nucleotides: 2. CDR3 DNA sequence: TGTGCCAGCAGCGTGACAGGGAGCTCTGGAAACACCATATATTTT. This translates into CASSVTGSSGNTIYF.

This chain connects TRBV4-3 to TRBJ2-2; 9 nucleotides agree with TRBD2. CDR3 length equals 19 residues. Germline V gene data show CDR1 as LGHNA and CDR2 as YSLEER. Germline trimming cut 4 bases from V and 8 bases from J; bases unmatched to any gene: 20. The CDR3, as DNA: TGCGCCAGCAGCCCGGAAATAGCGGGGGCACTCGCGGCGGGTGGGGAGCTGTTTTTT. Its translation: CASSPEIAGALAAGGELFF.

This rearrangement joins TRBV7-8 to TRBJ2-3; 12 bases agree with TRBD2. The germline V gene has CDR1 SGHVS and CDR2 FQNEAQ. The length of the CDR3 is 15 residues. V gave up 5 bases and J gave up 4 bases; unmatched junction bases: 4. The CDR3 is CASSPGLAGPDTQYF. The CDR3 coding sequence is TGTGCCAGCAGCCCCGGACTAGCGGGGCCAGATACGCAGTATTTT.

The chain has TRBV19 and TRBJ2-1; 12 bases align to TRBD1. Trimming took 6 bases from V and 8 from J; bases not matched to a gene: 8. This CDR3 region has 15 residues. Looked up from germline, CDR1 is LNHDA and CDR2 is SQIVND (reference sequence). DNA of the CDR3: TGTGCCAGTAGCCTGGGACAGGGGGCGCGTGATGAGCAGTTCTTC. Amino acids: CASSLGQGARDEQFF.

This clone appeared a single time. The V call is TRBV6-6, the J call TRBJ2-1; a possible D gene is TRBD1 (6 bases). Per germline, CDR1 MNHNY and CDR2 SVGAGI (reference sequence). Trimming removed 4 bases at V and 7 bases at J, with 11 bases between. This CDR3 is 13 amino acids long. CDR3 sequence (DNA): TGTGCCAGCAGTTTAGGGGGACGGAATGAGCAGTTCTTC. Encoded protein: CASSLGGRNEQFF.

This chain connects TRBV19 to TRBJ2-2; 10 positions match TRBD2. With V trimmed by 8 bases and J by 4 bases, 4 bases remained unmatched. Per the germline V gene, CDR1 is LNHDA and CDR2 is SQIVND (reference sequence). The CDR3 covers 14 residues. The CDR3 here is CASSGLAATGELFF. CDR3 DNA sequence: TGTGCCAGTTCCGGACTAGCGGCCACCGGGGAGCTGTTTTTT. The full variable domain, completed using reference TRBV19 and TRBJ2-2, is DGGITQSPKYLFRKEGQNVTLSCEQNLNHDAMYWYRQDPGQGLRLIYYSQIVNDFQKGDIAEGYSVSREKKESFPLTVTSAQKNPTAFYLCASSGLAATGELFFGEGSRLTVL.

In DNA, the CDR3 is TGTGCCAGCAGTTTTAGTGGGGGCCAGGAGGCTTTCTTT. Amino acids: CASSFSGGQEAFF. The chain uses TRBV27 and TRBJ1-1; D perhaps matches TRBD1 (6 bases). CDR3 length: 13 amino acids. V lost 3 bases, J lost 11 bases, and 16 bases lay in between. The germline V gene encodes CDR1 MNHEY and CDR2 SMNVEV (reference sequence).

The chain carries TRBV7-6 and TRBJ2-7; D may be TRBD2 (6 bases). The CDR3 runs to 14 residues. Trimming left V 4 bases short and J 1 base short, with 11 bases between. The germline V gene has CDR1 SGHVS and CDR2 FNYEAQ. The CDR3 sequence: CASSSLAKSYEQYF. In DNA form, the CDR3 reads TGTGCCAGCAGCTCTCTAGCGAAGTCCTACGAGCAGTACTTC.